The clone carrying this T cell receptor beta chain was seen more than once but under ten times. Its antigen is currently unknown. Specified time point: sample taken at primary tumor resection. The input material, whole RNA from tumor, nontumor lung or frozen PBMC, was sequenced unsorted. Around 68 TRACERx patients with early, untreated non-small cell lung cancer donated samples. TCR cDNA molecules each carried a unique molecular identifier. TCRdb re-called the 5' RACE reads with MiXCR, one entry per CDR3 protein. Altogether 80,000 to 95,000 distinct CDR3 sequences are present, around 10% being singletons, with the ten largest covering less than 9%. The sample is drawn from a study of spatial heterogeneity in lung cancer. Study observations and caveats: Ubiquitous expanded tumor TCRs surfaced in blood more at resection than they did at follow-up.

The CDR3 is 16 amino acids. Trimming took 2 bases from V and 4 from J; bases not matched to a gene: 6. Per the germline V gene, CDR1 is SGDLS and CDR2 is YYNGEE. The receptor's source is a male donor with early-stage non-small cell lung cancer. This specimen was PBMCs, taken at surgery. The genes are TRBV9 and TRBJ2-3; 11 bases fit TRBD1. The CDR3 DNA follows: TGTGCCAGCAGCGTCTCTCCGGGACAGGGGGCAGATACGCAGTATTTT. The encoded protein is CASSVSPGQGADTQYF. Drawing the rest from reference TRBV9 and TRBJ2-3, the complete variable domain is DSGVTQTPKHLITATGQRVTLRCSPRSGDLSVYWYQQSLDQGLQFLIQYYNGEERAKGNILERFSAQQFPDLHSELNLSSLELGDSALYFCASSVSPGQGADTQYFGPGTRLTVL.